The 18 T cell receptor beta chains in this list originate from one sample, sequenced in a study of control samples from healthy donors and cancer patients. Profiling relied on immunoSEQ multiplex PCR, and the TCRdb table lists in-frame clones only, not all of them. The table records 110,000 or so clones, 70% to 85% of them present only once. Material: blood. The receptor source for this set is a young man in good health.

J is TRBJ2-4 and V is TRBV18; TRBD1 agrees at 11 bases. V lost 0 bases and J lost 7; bases outside the gene matches: 5. The CDR3 has 16 amino acids. Germline V gives CDR1 KGHSH, CDR2 LQKENI. CDR3 protein: CASSPPGTGGPNIQYF. CDR3 sequence (DNA): TGTGCCAGCTCACCACCCGGGACAGGGGGTCCCAACATTCAGTACTTC.

The CDR3 coding sequence is TGTGCCAGCAGGCCTCCGACGACAGGGAACAATCAGCCCCAGCATTTT. Translation gives CASRPPTTGNNQPQHF. The chain links TRBV28 to TRBJ1-5; 7 nucleotides line up with TRBD1. CDR1 is MDHEN and CDR2 is SYDVKM in the germline V gene. Unmatched junction bases numbered 11, after V lost 6 bases and J lost 3 bases. The CDR3 loop spans 16 amino acids.

The chain joins TRBV11-2 to TRBJ2-1; D call uncertain. V was shortened by 1 base and J by 0 bases, with 7 bases between the two germline ends. This CDR3 contains 15 residues. Germline CDR1 is SGHAT and CDR2 is FQNNGV. This CDR3 reads CASSLAPSSYNEQFF. CDR3 DNA: TGTGCCAGCAGCTTAGCCCCTAGCTCCTACAATGAGCAGTTCTTC.

The rearrangement joins TRBV6-5 to TRBJ1-3, with D hard to call. Germline V gives CDR1 MNHEY, CDR2 SVGAGI. Trimming pared 6 bases from V and 4 bases from J, leaving 16 bases between. CDR3 length: 15 amino acids. The CDR3 nucleotides read TGTGCCAGCAGCTTAACCGGGATCCTGGGAAACACCATATATTTT. As protein: CASSLTGILGNTIYF.

The rearrangement joins TRBV7-6 to TRBJ1-4; D is unresolved. The V end was cut by 3 bases, the J end by 4 bases, with 15 bases between. The CDR3 covers 16 residues. CDR1 is SGHVS and CDR2 is FNYEAQ in the germline V gene. The DNA for the CDR3 is TGTGCCAGCAGCTTTAGGGAAGGACGGAGTAATGAAAAACTGTTTTTT. This sequence encodes CASSFREGRSNEKLFF.

The chain couples TRBV6-2 or TRBV6-3 to TRBJ2-5; weak D call: TRBD2 (7 bases). In germline, CDR1 is MNHEY, CDR2 SVGEGT. The CDR3 has 16 residues. V lost 0 bases and J lost 4, with 15 bases in between. The CDR3 protein is CASSYSLGGPGETQYF. The CDR3 DNA sequence: TGTGCCAGCAGTTACTCGTTGGGGGGGCCTGGAGAGACCCAGTACTTC.

This sequence joins TRBV6-4 and TRBJ2-7; 10 bases agree with TRBD1. J gave up 2 bases and V 7 bases, and 5 bases lay outside the gene matches. Per the germline V gene, CDR1 is MRHNA and CDR2 is SNTAGT. CDR3 length: 14 amino acids. CDR3 sequence (DNA): TGTGCCAGCACCCCGGGACAGGGGACCTACGAGCAGTACGTC. This gives the protein CASTPGQGTYEQYV.

The chain is built from TRBV6-5 and TRBJ2-1; perhaps TRBD2 as D (5 bases). Trimming took 5 bases from V and 8 from J, leaving 16 bases between them. Germline values: CDR1 MNHEY, CDR2 SVGAGI. The CDR3 is 14 amino acids. CDR3 region: CASSPYQLRDEQFF. CDR3 nucleotide sequence: TGTGCCAGCAGTCCCTATCAGTTGAGGGATGAGCAGTTCTTC.

The rearrangement links TRBV6-5 to TRBJ1-4, with a tentative D call TRBD1 (5 bases). Germline CDR1 MNHEY, CDR2 SVGAGI. The CDR3 has 14 residues. V lost 10 bases and J lost 8, with 20 bases in between. CDR3 amino acids: CATKPRGGGEKLFF. CDR3 in DNA: TGTGCCACCAAACCGAGGGGTGGAGGAGAAAAACTGTTTTTT.

The genes are TRBV7-7 and TRBJ1-3, with 10 bases matching TRBD1. The germline gives CDR1 SSHAT, CDR2 FNYEAQ (reference sequence). V shed 5 bases, J shed 7 bases, and the junction held 14 bases outside the gene matches. The length of the CDR3 is 17 residues. CDR3 DNA: TGTGCCAGCAGCCCCGGGACAGGGGATAGTCCCCTCAACACCATATATTTT. It encodes CASSPGTGDSPLNTIYF.

The rearrangement links TRBV6-5 to TRBJ2-5, with D maybe TRBD2 (5 bases). The CDR3 runs to 14 residues. Germline V CDR1 and CDR2: MNHEY, SVGAGI. V was pared by 5 bases and J by 5 bases, with 15 bases between. The chain's CDR3 is CASSREPAWETQYF. CDR3 nucleotides: TGTGCCAGCAGTAGGGAGCCGGCCTGGGAGACCCAGTACTTC.

This clone was detected once. The chain couples TRBV7-8 to TRBJ2-5; D might be TRBD1 (6 bases). This CDR3 has 15 amino acids. The ends were cut back, 8 bases at V and 2 bases at J, with 18 bases in the middle. Germline V lookup: CDR1 SGHVS, CDR2 FQNEAQ. The CDR3 DNA sequence: TGTGCCAGCTCAGCTTTGGGGGCCCCTCAAGAGACCCAGTACTTC. As protein: CASSALGAPQETQYF.

V is TRBV5-1 and J is TRBJ2-1, with 7 bases fitting TRBD1. V was pared by 7 bases and J by 9 bases, with 10 bases of the junction left unmatched. The CDR3 runs to 13 residues. CDR1 is SGHRS, CDR2 YFSETQ, per germline. CDR3 in amino acids: CASAQGGGSEQFF. CDR3 in DNA: TGCGCCAGCGCCCAAGGGGGCGGTTCTGAGCAGTTCTTC.

The chain has TRBV29-1 and TRBJ1-1; possibly TRBD1 for D (6 bases). Germline V gives CDR1 SQVTM, CDR2 ANQGSEA. V shed 5 bases and J shed 1 base, with 8 bases lying between them. This CDR3 contains 12 residues. The CDR3 bases are TGCAGCGTTCGACAGGCGAACACTGAAGCTTTCTTT. Its protein is CSVRQANTEAFF.

The gene calls are TRBV5-4 and TRBJ1-2; weak D call: TRBD1 (5 bases). The ends were cut back, 4 bases at V and 7 bases at J, with 14 bases in the middle. CDR1 and CDR2 from the germline V gene are SGHNT and YYREEE (reference sequence). The CDR3 runs 13 residues. The CDR3 reads CASSPGRLGGYTF. Here the CDR3 DNA reads TGTGCCAGCAGCCCAGGGCGACTGGGTGGCTACACCTTC.

V gene TRBV7-6 combines with J gene TRBJ2-5, with D possibly TRBD2 on 5 matching bases. Germline V CDR1 and CDR2: SGHVS, FNYEAQ. CDR3 length: 13 residues. Trimming left V 5 bases short and J 2 bases short, with 9 bases between. Here the CDR3 reads CASSPDWQETQYF. The CDR3 nucleotides read TGTGCCAGCAGCCCGGACTGGCAAGAGACCCAGTACTTC.

This clone was seen a handful of times. The V and J genes are TRBV4-3 and TRBJ1-4, with D perhaps TRBD1 (5 bases). Germline V gene sequence: CDR1 LGHNA, CDR2 YSLEER. The CDR3 runs 19 residues. Deletions cut 4 bases from V and 0 bases from J, with 21 bases between. CDR3 sequence: CASSLDRQLIITTNEKLFF. CDR3 DNA sequence: TGCGCCAGCAGCCTCGATCGACAGCTAATCATTACAACTAATGAAAAACTGTTTTTT.

The chain employs TRBV15 and TRBJ2-5; a weak D match, TRBD1 (5 bases). Germline V lookup: CDR1 LNHNV, CDR2 YYDKDF (reference sequence). The CDR3 length is 14 residues. V lost 0 bases, J lost 5 bases, and 10 bases lay in between. In DNA form, the CDR3 reads TGTGCCACCAGCAGAGAGGCAGGGATGGAGACCCAGTACTTC. Its protein is CATSREAGMETQYF.